The clone carrying this TCR beta chain showed up just a few times. The antigen is unknown. Other DNA sequences in this sample translate to the same CDR3. From germline, CDR1 is SGHRS and CDR2 YFSETQ. Trimming pared 0 bases from V and 2 bases from J, leaving 9 bases between. The CDR3 is 14 amino acids. It was one heparinised blood draw, averaging about 116 mL, that each donor gave. The sample belongs to a study of beta chain features in type 1 diabetes. The wider study: Sorted cells numbering around 100,000,000 were examined across all samples.

Expressed TCRB transcripts were sequenced because the isolated RNA had all been reverse transcribed beforehand. Deep immunoSEQ sequencing covered naive, central memory and regulatory T cell samples. The data were produced by immunoSEQ multiplex PCR, yet TCRdb's version contains in-frame clones alone and is incomplete. The table includes hundreds of thousands of clones, over 11% detected once. Study outcomes and limitations: Individuals with type 1 diabetes displayed fewer insertions and more deletions at VDJ junctions. All four CD4+ subsets from Type 1 diabetes patients carried moderately but significantly shorter TCRB CDR3s.

Specimen: naive CD4+ T cells from blood. This sequence was found in a young man with type 1 diabetes. The J gene is TRBJ2-7, the V gene TRBV5-1; tentatively, D is TRBD1 (6 bases). The CDR3 loop is CASSLGTGTYEQYF. CDR3 nucleotides: TGCGCCAGCAGCTTGGGAACAGGGACCTACGAGCAGTACTTC.